This TCR beta chain was identified in a study of T cells in Graves' hyperthyroidism and ophthalmopathy. The CDR3 consists of 16 residues. The ends lost 6 bases at V and 3 bases at J; junction bases unmatched: 11. Looked up from germline, CDR1 is MDHEN and CDR2 is SYDVKM. In its sample, this clonotype was seen once. RNA transcripts yielded amplified TCR beta CDR3 regions. The HTBI primer set drove a first-round RT-PCR of the TCR CDR3. A single record per CDR3 protein comes from TCRdb applying MiXCR to the multiplex PCR reads. Here the sample spans roughly 560,000 distinct CDR3 sequences, roughly 15% being singletons.

The chain joins TRBV28 to TRBJ1-1; 9 nucleotides line up with TRBD1. This TCR was sampled from a woman aged 40 to 55 with Graves' ophthalmopathy. The material sequenced was blood. The DNA of the CDR3 is TGTGCCAGCAGCTCCGCGGGACAGGGCCAGGACACTGAAGCTTTCTTT. It is translated as CASSSAGQGQDTEAFF.